The 8 T cell receptor beta chains below all came from one sample that was sequenced in a study of blood T cell repertoires in COVID-19. Data came from immunoSEQ multiplex PCR; TCRdb stores just in-frame clones and leaves some out. The data show a few hundred thousand clones, roughly 90% seen once. Sequencing was carried out using PBMCs or T cells enriched from blood (not recorded which). The origin of the receptors is a young woman who had recovered from COVID-19.

The chain combines TRBV28 with TRBJ1-1; TRBD1 might be the D (5 bases). V lost 5 bases and J 0 bases, leaving 13 bases between the germline ends. Germline V gives CDR1 MDHEN, CDR2 SYDVKM. The length of the CDR3 is 15 residues. DNA of the CDR3: TGTGCCAGCAGTATATCCGGGGGATTGAACACTGAAGCTTTCTTT. It yields the protein CASSISGGLNTEAFF.

The chain combines TRBV5-1 with TRBJ1-6; 10 bases are shared with TRBD1. This CDR3 region has 16 residues. Germline CDR1 and CDR2: SGHRS and YFSETQ. Trimming at V came to 5 bases and at J to 7 bases, leaving 9 bases not matched to a gene. Here the CDR3 DNA reads TGCGCCAGCAGACCGGGACAGGGGCTGGGGAATTCACCCCTCCACTTT. Translation: CASRPGQGLGNSPLHF.

The V gene is TRBV4-3, the J gene TRBJ1-5; D not resolved. V was cut by 3 bases and J by 7 bases, with 10 bases left in between. The germline V gene has CDR1 LGHNA and CDR2 YSLEER. The CDR3 has 13 amino acids. This CDR3 reads CASSHGVRQPQHF. The CDR3 coding sequence is TGCGCCAGCAGCCACGGGGTACGGCAGCCCCAGCATTTT.

The J gene is TRBJ1-2, the V gene TRBV6-5; D might be TRBD1 (6 bases). V shed 1 base and J shed 4 bases, with 16 bases lying between them. The CDR3 is 16 amino acids. Germline CDR1 is MNHEY and CDR2 is SVGAGI. CDR3 sequence reads: CASSYFIDEQGYGYTF. Written as DNA, the CDR3 is TGTGCCAGCAGTTACTTCATAGACGAACAGGGCTATGGCTACACCTTC.

This clone has just one count. This chain joins TRBV3-1 (or the pseudogene TRBV3-2) and TRBJ2-5, with D perhaps matching TRBD2 (6 bases). V shed 3 bases and J shed 11 bases, with 16 bases lying between them. The CDR3 contains 13 residues. Germline values: CDR1 LGHDT, CDR2 YNNKEL (reference sequence). The CDR3 is CASSHTPLGGQYF. As DNA, the CDR3 is TGTGCCAGCAGCCACACCCCTCTCGGGGGTCAGTACTTC.

The chain combines TRBV2 with TRBJ1-5; 7 bases line up with TRBD1. Germline V gene sequence: CDR1 SNHLY, CDR2 FYNNEI. This CDR3 is built from 13 residues. The ends lost 6 bases at V and 3 bases at J; junction bases unmatched: 2. The CDR3 reads CASSGQANQPQHF. CDR3 sequence (DNA): TGTGCCAGCAGCGGACAGGCCAATCAGCCCCAGCATTTT.

V gene TRBV5-5 combines with J gene TRBJ2-6, with D unresolved. CDR1 SGHKS and CDR2 YYEKEE come from the germline V gene (reference sequence). The CDR3 runs to 17 residues. V was trimmed by 4 bases and J by 0 bases, leaving 14 bases between them. The CDR3 sequence is CASSVDIARSGANVLTF. CDR3 DNA: TGTGCCAGCAGCGTTGACATCGCGCGCTCTGGGGCCAACGTCCTGACTTTC.

The CDR3 bases are TGCGCCAGCAGATCCGGGACAGGGAGTTACGAGCAGTACTTC. The encoded protein is CASRSGTGSYEQYF. The chain has TRBV10-2 and TRBJ2-7; 9 bases map to TRBD1. The CDR3 sequence is 14 residues long. The V and J ends lost 6 bases and 4 bases, in that order; junction bases with no gene match: 7. Germline V gene lookup returns CDR1 WSHSY and CDR2 SAAADI.